These 15 T cell receptor beta chains were all obtained from the same sample, sequenced in a study of T cells of healthy individuals. TCRdb independently ran MiXCR on the 5' RACE reads; one entry per CDR3 protein. The top ten clones hold roughly a sixth of a sample with 40,000 to 65,000 distinct CDR3 sequences, about 15% of them seen once. These receptors came from a human donor in good health.

This clonotype has a count of ten or more. The chain combines TRBV19 with TRBJ2-2; D tentatively reads TRBD1 or TRBD2 (6 bases each). The CDR3 runs 16 residues. Trimming removed 1 base at V and 1 base at J, with 10 bases between. Looked up from germline, CDR1 is LNHDA and CDR2 is SQIVND (reference sequence). The DNA of the CDR3 is TGTGCCAGTAGTATAGTGGAGGGACAGAACACCGGGGAGCTGTTTTTT. Protein product: CASSIVEGQNTGELFF.

This clonotype was counted ten times or more. V gene TRBV7-2 combines with J gene TRBJ2-7; TRBD1 agrees at 9 bases. Germline V gene data show CDR1 as SGHTA and CDR2 as FQGNSA. Trimming took 5 bases from V and 6 from J; bases not matched to a gene: 8. The CDR3 runs to 14 residues. The CDR3 sequence: CASSQTGGNGEQYF. The CDR3 DNA follows: TGTGCCAGCAGCCAGACAGGGGGTAACGGCGAGCAGTACTTC. The variable domain in full, with the rest retrieved from reference TRBV7-2 and TRBJ2-7, is GAGVSQSPSNKVTEKGKDVELRCDPISGHTALYWYRQSLGQGLEFLIYFQGNSAPDKSGLPSDRFSAERTGGSVSTLTIQRTQQEDSAVYLCASSQTGGNGEQYFGPGTRLTVT.

The sample holds many counts of this clonotype. The rearrangement links TRBV7-3 to TRBJ2-3; TRBD2 matches 11 bases. CDR3 length: 17 residues. Trimming at V came to 1 base and at J to 4 bases, leaving 7 bases not matched to a gene. Per the germline V gene, CDR1 is SGHTA and CDR2 is FQGTGA. The DNA for the CDR3 is TGTGCCAGCAGCTTAATTAGCGGGGGGGCTCCCTCAGATACGCAGTATTTT. Amino acid sequence: CASSLISGGAPSDTQYF.

This clonotype was observed many times. The chain has TRBV18 and TRBJ1-1; no firm D call. The V gene lost 3 bases and the J gene lost 3 bases, with 8 bases spanning the gap. The CDR3 length is 13 residues. Germline V gene lookup returns CDR1 KGHSH and CDR2 LQKENI. CDR3 amino acids: CASSPRSDTEAFF. DNA of the CDR3: TGTGCCAGCTCACCCCGGTCCGACACTGAAGCTTTCTTT.

The chain is built from TRBV6-1 and TRBJ2-5, with 7 nucleotides matching TRBD2. Unmatched junction bases numbered 4, after V lost 7 bases and J lost 2 bases. The germline V gene encodes CDR1 MNHNS and CDR2 SASEGT. The CDR3 extends over 13 amino acids. The CDR3 protein is CASKQAGQETQYF. DNA of the CDR3: TGTGCCAGCAAGCAAGCGGGGCAAGAGACCCAGTACTTC.

The gene calls are TRBV7-9 and TRBJ2-1, with 8 nucleotides matching TRBD2. Unmatched junction bases numbered 5, after V lost 5 bases and J lost 2 bases. Germline V gives CDR1 SEHNR, CDR2 FQNEAQ (reference sequence). The CDR3 spans 15 residues. The CDR3 DNA follows: TGTGCCAGCAGCCCAGGGACTAGTCCCTACAATGAGCAGTTCTTC. This translates into CASSPGTSPYNEQFF.

V gene TRBV20-1 combines with J gene TRBJ2-3, with D possibly matching TRBD2 (5 bases). The ends were cut back, 3 bases at V and 4 bases at J, with 17 bases in the middle. The germline gives CDR1 DFQATT, CDR2 SNEGSKA (reference sequence). CDR3 length equals 15 residues. The CDR3 region has the DNA TGCAGTGCTAGGGATATAAGGCGGGCCCCAGATACGCAGTATTTT. Translating it yields CSARDIRRAPDTQYF.

There are a few counts of this clonotype. This chain uses TRBV7-9 with TRBJ2-7; either TRBD1 or TRBD2 may supply D (6 bases each). Germline V gene data show CDR1 as SEHNR and CDR2 as FQNEAQ (reference sequence). Between the trimmed V and J ends, which lost 5 bases and 9 bases, there was a span of 20 bases. This CDR3 spans 14 amino acids. Here the CDR3 DNA reads TGTGCCAGCAGCGCCCCTGGGGGGCGGCAGGGGCAGTACTTC. Encoded protein: CASSAPGGRQGQYF.

This clonotype has ten or more counts. The chain links TRBV19 to TRBJ2-2; 10 bases are a match to TRBD1. The CDR3 loop spans 17 amino acids. V trimming: 6 bases; J trimming: 0 bases; junction bases outside the gene matches: 7. Germline loops: CDR1 LNHDA, CDR2 SQIVND (reference sequence). CDR3 coding DNA: TGTGCCAGTAGAAGCCGGGACAGGGGATCGAACACCGGGGAGCTGTTTTTT. Translated, it gives CASRSRDRGSNTGELFF.

This clonotype was counted only a few times. V usage is TRBV20-1 and J usage is TRBJ1-5; no clear D gene. This CDR3 comprises 12 residues. CDR1 DFQATT and CDR2 SNEGSKA come from the germline V gene (reference sequence). V was pared by 1 base and J by 5 bases, with 6 bases between. The CDR3 reads CSARVGDQPQHF. The DNA for the CDR3 is TGCAGTGCTAGAGTCGGGGATCAGCCCCAGCATTTT.

This clonotype has only a few counts. The chain uses TRBV24-1 and TRBJ2-1, with D tentatively TRBD1 (5 bases). Trimming removed 1 base at V and 3 bases at J, with 9 bases between. The length of the CDR3 is 15 residues. Germline values: CDR1 KGHDR, CDR2 SFDVKD. CDR3 sequence reads: CATSDLQDLYNEQFF. In DNA, the CDR3 is TGTGCCACCAGTGATTTACAGGATCTCTACAATGAGCAGTTCTTC.

The chain is built from TRBV2 and TRBJ1-6; no reliable D call. Trimming left V 8 bases short and J 4 bases short, with 15 bases between. CDR3 size: 15 residues. CDR1 is SNHLY, CDR2 FYNNEI, per germline. The CDR3 DNA reads as TGTGCCAGCTCCCCAGCGACAAGATATAATTCACCCCTCCACTTT. Translation: CASSPATRYNSPLHF.

This clonotype was counted a few times. The V call is TRBV24-1, the J call TRBJ1-2; 10 nucleotides match TRBD1. Trimming cost V 3 bases and J 4 bases; bases outside gene matches: 7. The CDR3 loop spans 16 amino acids. Germline V gives CDR1 KGHDR, CDR2 SFDVKD. This CDR3 reads CATSDPKTGGVYGYTF. The CDR3 DNA reads TGTGCCACCAGTGATCCGAAGACAGGGGGCGTCTATGGCTACACCTTC.

The chain recombines TRBV7-2 with TRBJ1-1; D call uncertain. The ends were cut back, 4 bases at V and 1 base at J, with 10 bases in the middle. CDR3 length: 14 amino acids. Germline CDR1 and CDR2: SGHTA and FQGNSA. The CDR3 loop is CASSSELPNTEAFF. The CDR3 region has the DNA TGTGCCAGCAGCTCGGAACTGCCGAACACTGAAGCTTTCTTT.

This clonotype was seen at least ten times. The chain carries TRBV6-4 and TRBJ2-2; perhaps TRBD1 as D (6 bases). CDR1 and CDR2 (germline): MRHNA, SNTAGT. Trimming took off 5 bases at V and 6 bases at J, with 13 bases between the two ends. The CDR3 extends over 14 amino acids. As DNA, the CDR3 is TGTGCCAGCAGTCGGACGAGGGGGTCCGGGGAGCTGTTTTTT. Protein: CASSRTRGSGELFF.